What follows are 17 T cell receptor beta chains derived from one specimen sequenced in a study of STAT5B mutations in CD4+ large granular lymphocyte leukemia. Only in-frame clones appear in the TCRdb table, and some are missing; sequencing was by immunoSEQ multiplex PCR. This sample has some 20,000 clones, with over 70% found just once. The sample comprised CD4+ T cells from blood buffy coats. The origin of the receptors is a human donor in good health.

This clone was observed a handful of times. This sequence joins TRBV10-3 and TRBJ1-5, with a weak D call TRBD1 (6 bases). CDR3 length: 12 amino acids. Germline values: CDR1 ENHRY, CDR2 SYGVKD. The CDR3 region has the DNA TGTTCCAGGGGTGTAGGCAATCAGCCCCAGCATTTT. This gives the protein CSRGVGNQPQHF.

The chain joins TRBV4-1 to TRBJ2-5; TRBD1 matches 8 bases. V shed 1 base, J shed 4 bases, and the junction held 5 bases outside the gene matches. CDR1 MGHRA and CDR2 YSYEKL come from the germline V gene. CDR3 length equals 15 residues. The chain's CDR3 is CASSQAGGRGETQYF. The CDR3 bases are TGCGCCAGCAGCCAAGCAGGGGGCAGGGGAGAGACCCAGTACTTC.

This chain connects TRBV2 to TRBJ2-1, with 11 bases that match TRBD2. The CDR3 loop spans 15 amino acids. The germline CDR1 and CDR2 sequences are SNHLY and FYNNEI. Trimming took 7 bases from V and 2 from J; bases not matched to a gene: 4. Here the CDR3 DNA reads TGTGCCAGCACCCCGACTAGCGGGGCCTACAATGAGCAGTTCTTC. Translating it yields CASTPTSGAYNEQFF.

The V and J genes are TRBV9 and TRBJ2-3; D is possibly TRBD2 (5 bases). Germline-derived CDR1 and CDR2 are SGDLS and YYNGEE. Deletions cut 0 bases from V and 10 bases from J, with 9 bases between. The CDR3 is 12 amino acids. The CDR3 coding sequence is TGTGCCAGCAGCGTAGCGAGCGGCGCGCAGTATTTT. This sequence encodes CASSVASGAQYF. Filled out from reference TRBV9 and TRBJ2-3, the complete variable domain reads DSGVTQTPKHLITATGQRVTLRCSPRSGDLSVYWYQQSLDQGLQFLIQYYNGEERAKGNILERFSAQQFPDLHSELNLSSLELGDSALYFCASSVASGAQYFGPGTRLTVL.

The table lists this clone with a count of one. V gene TRBV27 combines with J gene TRBJ2-7; TRBD2 agrees at 9 bases. The CDR3 loop spans 14 amino acids. Germline V CDR1 and CDR2: MNHEY, SMNVEV (reference sequence). V shed 3 bases, J shed 2 bases, and the junction held 2 bases outside the gene matches. In nucleotides, the CDR3 is TGTGCCAGCAGTTTTGGCGGGAGGGCCTACGAGCAGTACTTC. It encodes CASSFGGRAYEQYF.

V gene TRBV6-5 combines with J gene TRBJ1-2; no definite D call. Trimming cost V 2 bases and J 2 bases, with 6 bases left between them. Germline CDR1 reads MNHEY; CDR2 reads SVGAGI. The CDR3 runs 13 residues. The CDR3 loop reads CASSYDLNYGYTF. The CDR3 DNA is TGTGCCAGCAGTTACGACCTGAACTATGGCTACACCTTC.

The chain is built from TRBV4-2 and TRBJ2-6; TRBD1 matches at 7 bases. Trimming took 4 bases from V and 1 from J; bases not matched to a gene: 13. The germline CDR1 and CDR2 sequences are LGHNA and YNFKEQ. The CDR3 runs 19 residues. CDR3 loop: CASSPEVTGIGSGANVLTF. CDR3 in DNA: TGTGCCAGCAGCCCAGAGGTGACAGGGATAGGGTCTGGGGCCAACGTCCTGACTTTC.

The rearrangement links TRBV29-1 to TRBJ2-5, with D hard to call. V shed 2 bases and J shed 1 base, with 8 bases lying between them. CDR3 length: 13 residues. Germline lookup yields CDR1 SQVTM and CDR2 ANQGSEA. The CDR3 loop reads CSVEKAAQETQYF. The CDR3 DNA reads TGCAGCGTTGAAAAGGCAGCCCAAGAGACCCAGTACTTC.

V and J are TRBV9 and TRBJ2-7; D unclear. V was pared by 2 bases and J by 2 bases, with 14 bases between. The germline CDR1 and CDR2 sequences are SGDLS and YYNGEE. The CDR3 runs to 15 residues. CDR3 coding DNA: TGTGCCAGCAGCGTTGGTTGGGGAATAACCTACGAGCAGTACTTC. This translates into CASSVGWGITYEQYF.

The CDR3 region has the DNA TGTGCCAGCAGCTTGTATACACGGACTAGCGGGAAGAGCTCCTACAATGAGCAGTTCTTC. Protein: CASSLYTRTSGKSSYNEQFF. The chain recombines TRBV13 with TRBJ2-1; 12 bases line up with TRBD2. The J segment lost 0 bases and the V segment lost 3 bases, leaving 12 bases of the junction unmatched. Germline V gives CDR1 PRHDT, CDR2 FYEKMQ (reference sequence). The CDR3 is 20 amino acids.

This chain links TRBV7-2 with TRBJ1-5; 9 bases map to TRBD1. V was clipped by 4 bases and J by 4 bases; unmatched bases: 5. This CDR3 comprises 15 residues. Germline CDR1 reads SGHTA; CDR2 reads FQGNSA. The CDR3 protein is CASSSGQGKNQPQHF. The CDR3, as DNA: TGTGCCAGCAGCTCGGGACAGGGAAAAAATCAGCCCCAGCATTTT. The complete variable domain, with remaining parts taken from reference TRBV7-2 and TRBJ1-5, reads GAGVSQSPSNKVTEKGKDVELRCDPISGHTALYWYRQSLGQGLEFLIYFQGNSAPDKSGLPSDRFSAERTGGSVSTLTIQRTQQEDSAVYLCASSSGQGKNQPQHFGDGTRLSIL.

The V gene is TRBV7-2, the J gene TRBJ2-5; D is perhaps TRBD2 (7 bases). The length of the CDR3 is 13 residues. Per the germline V gene, CDR1 is SGHTA and CDR2 is FQGNSA. The ends were cut back, 5 bases at V and 4 bases at J, with 11 bases in the middle. The CDR3 DNA reads TGTGCCAGCAGCCCGGGGGGCGCAGAGACCCAGTACTTC. Its translation: CASSPGGAETQYF.

The chain has TRBV21-1 and TRBJ2-1; whether TRBD2, the table's D call, matches the DNA was not checked. TRBV21-1 is shown as a pseudogene. The CDR3 is made up of 18 amino acids. In DNA, the CDR3 is TGTGCCAGCAGCAAAGCTAGCGGGCCTGATTTGGGGGACAATGAGCAGTTCTTC. It encodes CASSKASGPDLGDNEQFF.

J is TRBJ2-5 and V is TRBV5-1, with 7 bases identical to TRBD2. With 2 bases clipped from V and 4 bases from J, the junction kept 2 bases outside the gene matches. The CDR3 totals 13 residues. Germline lookup yields CDR1 SGHRS and CDR2 YFSETQ. The CDR3 sequence is CASSFWGGETQYF. CDR3 bases: TGCGCCAGCAGCTTTTGGGGGGGAGAGACCCAGTACTTC. Complete variable domain (other parts from reference TRBV5-1 and TRBJ2-5): KAGVTQTPRYLIKTRGQQVTLSCSPISGHRSVSWYQQTPGQGLQFLFEYFSETQRNKGNFPGRFSGRQFSNSRSEMNVSTLELGDSALYLCASSFWGGETQYFGPGTRLLVL.

J is TRBJ2-7 and V is TRBV6-4; D ambiguous. The CDR3 covers 13 residues. The germline V gene encodes CDR1 MRHNA and CDR2 SNTAGT. V was shortened by 0 bases and J by 3 bases, with 6 bases between the two germline ends. The CDR3 coding sequence is TGTGCCAGCAGTGACTCTACGGACTACGAGCAGTACTTC. This encodes CASSDSTDYEQYF.

V is TRBV5-1 and J is TRBJ2-3; 8 nucleotides agree with TRBD2. This CDR3 has 15 residues. Trimming cost V 4 bases and J 4 bases; bases outside gene matches: 8. Germline V gene data show CDR1 as SGHRS and CDR2 as YFSETQ. The CDR3 spells CASSGQAGVPDTQYF. The CDR3 DNA follows: TGCGCCAGCAGCGGCCAAGCGGGGGTCCCAGATACGCAGTATTTT.

This chain connects TRBV2 to TRBJ1-2, with no clear D. Per the germline V gene, CDR1 is SNHLY and CDR2 is FYNNEI. The CDR3 is 13 amino acids. Trimming pared 5 bases from V and 6 bases from J, leaving 13 bases between. In DNA form, the CDR3 reads TGTGCCAGCAGTCCCCGGCGGGCGGATGGCTACACCTTC. This codes for CASSPRRADGYTF.